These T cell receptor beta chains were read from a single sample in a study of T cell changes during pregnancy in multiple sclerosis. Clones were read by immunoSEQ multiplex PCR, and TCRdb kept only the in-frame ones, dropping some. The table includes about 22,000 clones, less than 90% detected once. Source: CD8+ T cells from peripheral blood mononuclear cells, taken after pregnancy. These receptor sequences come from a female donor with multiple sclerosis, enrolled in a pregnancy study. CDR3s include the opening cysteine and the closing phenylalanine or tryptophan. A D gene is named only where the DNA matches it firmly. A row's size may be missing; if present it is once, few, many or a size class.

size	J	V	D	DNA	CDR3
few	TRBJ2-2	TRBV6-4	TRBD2	TGTGCCAGCAGTGAGTACGCGGGAGAGACCGGGGAGCTGTTTTTT	CASSEYAGETGELFF
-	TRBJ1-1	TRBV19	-	TGTGCCAGTGAGTGGGGATACAGGGAAGGGAACACTGAAGCTTTCTTT	CASEWGYREGNTEAFF
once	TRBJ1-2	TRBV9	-	TGTGCCAGCAGCGGAACAGGGTCTGGCTACACCTTC	CASSGTGSGYTF
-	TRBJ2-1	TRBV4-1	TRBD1	TGCGCCAGCAGCCAAGTGGATGGACAGGGCCGAAAGTTCTTC	CASSQVDGQGRKFF
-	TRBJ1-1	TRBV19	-	TGTGCCAGTAGTATAGTTCGGGGGGCGGACTTGACTGAAGCTTTCTTT	CASSIVRGADLTEAFF
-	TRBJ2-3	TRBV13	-	TGTGCCAGCAGCTTATCCTGGGGGGAGCATTACACAGATACGCAGTATTTT	CASSLSWGEHYTDTQYF
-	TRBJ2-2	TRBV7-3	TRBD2	TGTGCCAGCAGCTACCAGCGGGAGAGCACCGGGGAGCTGTTTTTT	CASSYQRESTGELFF
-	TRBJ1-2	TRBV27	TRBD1	TGTGCCAGCAGTACCCTACAGGGGGGATATGGCTACACCTTC	CASSTLQGGYGYTF
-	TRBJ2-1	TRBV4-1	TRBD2	TGCGCCAGCACCCTCTTGACTAGCGGGATCTACAATGAGCAGTTCTTC	CASTLLTSGIYNEQFF
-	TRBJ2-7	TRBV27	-	TGTGCCAGCAGTTTATCGTTAAACTACGAGCAGTACTTC	CASSLSLNYEQYF
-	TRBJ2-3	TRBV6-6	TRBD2	TGTGCCAGCAGTTACCAGCGGGAAAAGCCAGATACGCAGTATTTT	CASSYQREKPDTQYF
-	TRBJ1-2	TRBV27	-	TGTGCCAGCAGTTTATCGGACACCTATGGCTACACCTTC	CASSLSDTYGYTF
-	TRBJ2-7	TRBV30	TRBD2	TGTGCCTGCCGAGTGGGGGGGACCTACGAGCAGTACTTC	CACRVGGTYEQYF
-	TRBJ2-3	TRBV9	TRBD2	TGTGCCAGCAGCGTTAGCGGGATTAGCACAGATACGCAGTATTTT	CASSVSGISTDTQYF
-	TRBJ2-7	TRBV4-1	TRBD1	TGCGCCAGCAGCCCCCGGGACAGCCTGTCCTACGAGCAGTACTTC	CASSPRDSLSYEQYF
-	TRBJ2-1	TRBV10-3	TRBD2	TGTGCCATCAGTCTAACTACCGGGACTAGCGGGAGGCGGTTCCGGAATGAGCAGTTCTTC	CAISLTTGTSGRRFRNEQFF